This T cell receptor beta chain was sequenced during a study of beta chain features in type 1 diabetes. Germline V CDR1 and CDR2: GTSNPN, SVGIG (reference sequence). Deletions cut 3 bases from V and 6 bases from J, with 17 bases between. There are 15 residues in the CDR3. Findings of the study overall: Whether TCRB rearrangement is influenced by HLA type went unresolved here. Patients with Type 1 diabetes showed moderately but significantly shorter TCRB CDR3s in all four CD4+ subsets.

Expressed TCRB transcripts were sequenced because the entire RNA isolate underwent reverse transcription. The data were produced by immunoSEQ multiplex PCR, yet TCRdb's version contains in-frame clones alone and is incomplete. The table includes more than 250,000 clones, less than 30% detected once. Remarks on this clone: Its target is not known.

Each donor gave one heparinised blood draw averaging about 100 mL. V gene TRBV30 combines with J gene TRBJ1-4; the D gene is possibly TRBD1 (6 bases). This receptor was identified in a woman aged 25 to 39 with type 1 diabetes. Sequences were obtained from naive CD4+ T cells from blood. CDR3 in DNA: TGTGCCTGGAGGTCTATCGGGGCAGGGGATGAAAAACTGTTTTTT. Its translation is CAWRSIGAGDEKLFF.